This T cell receptor (beta chain) was profiled in a study of T-cell memory formation after mild COVID-19. General observations from the study: CD8+ contracting clones occupied EMRA, while CD4+ ones occupied mainly CM and EM. Day 15 to 85 contracting clones showed balanced CD4/CD8; later expanders leaned CD4+. Second-wave clones that peaked on day 37 lacked confirmed SARS-CoV-2 specificity. Some responding clones appeared in pre-infection memory, suggesting cross-reactive memory joined.

Note on this clonotype: Its antigen is unknown.

Trimming removed 1 base from V and 1 base from J, with 14 bases in between. CDR3 size: 18 residues. Germline V lookup: CDR1 MNHEY, CDR2 SMNVEV (reference sequence). TCRdb reprocessed the 5' RACE reads via MiXCR and lists one record per CDR3 protein. The profile shows about 620,000 distinct CDR3 sequences, approximately 19% of them singletons. The chain joins TRBV27 to TRBJ2-6; a possible D gene is TRBD1 (6 bases). The sequence derives from an adult woman who had mild COVID-19 (a few samples of this study predate the infection). Cell type and time point are not known. Sequencing was done on a sample of PBMCs or a T cell subset sorted from them (not recorded which). Here the CDR3 DNA reads TGTGCCAGCAGTTTATTTACGGGACAACTATCTGGGGCCAACGTCCTGACTTTC. Its translation is CASSLFTGQLSGANVLTF.